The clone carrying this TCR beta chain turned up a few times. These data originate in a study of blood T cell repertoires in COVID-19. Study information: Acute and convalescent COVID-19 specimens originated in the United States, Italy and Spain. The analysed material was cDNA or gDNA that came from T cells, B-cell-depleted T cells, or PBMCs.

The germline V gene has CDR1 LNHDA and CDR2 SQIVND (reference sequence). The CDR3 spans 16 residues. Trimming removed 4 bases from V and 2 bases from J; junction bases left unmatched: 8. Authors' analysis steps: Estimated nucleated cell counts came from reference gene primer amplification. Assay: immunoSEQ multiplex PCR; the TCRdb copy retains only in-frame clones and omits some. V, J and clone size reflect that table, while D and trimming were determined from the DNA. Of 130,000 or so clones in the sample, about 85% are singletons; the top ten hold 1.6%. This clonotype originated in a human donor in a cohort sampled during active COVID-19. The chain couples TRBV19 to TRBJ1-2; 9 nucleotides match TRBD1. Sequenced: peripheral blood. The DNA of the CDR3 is TGTGCCAGTAGTACCCTAGGACAGGGGAGGAACTATGGCTACACCTTC. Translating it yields CASSTLGQGRNYGYTF.